This T cell receptor (beta chain) appears in the sequencing data of a study of blood T cell repertoires in COVID-19 (dated by TCRdb to 2019 to 2021). A note on the overall study: The collaborator samples originated in the United States, Italy and Spain and spanned the acute and convalescent phases of COVID-19. The repertoires were made available in a free public database intended to serve as a resource for research on the immune response to SARS-CoV-2. Where available, HLA class I and class II types were taken from metadata supplied by the sample provider and were not determined by assay-based typing. Sample metadata almost always included a de-identified subject ID, COVID-19 status, age in years and sex. Samples came from the ongoing ImmuneRACE study (first 160 participants) plus 1,254 subjects from 6 global collaborators. The material from the prospective study consisted of cDNA or gDNA derived from T cells, B-cell-depleted T cells, or PBMCs. The dataset comprised deeply sampled blood TCRbeta repertoires from subjects exposed to, actively infected with, or recovered from COVID-19.

Concerning this clone: There is no known antigen for this receptor. Within one base of it there is no much larger clone, and no base qualities were kept.

From V the trimming removes 0 bases and from J it removes 2 bases, while the gene matches leave 2 bases of the junction unaccounted for. CDR3 length: 17 amino acids, cysteine to phenylalanine. CDR3 DNA only is kept here, 51 bases in frame from base 1. Looking up the germline V gene yields CDR1 LGHNA and CDR2 YNFKEQ. Paper-wide results and their limitations: The amount of clinical and demographic metadata varied by source and participant and was provided uncurated.

Each collaborating institution followed its own protocols to collect whole blood in K2EDTA tubes. Collaborator samples were shipped for TCRbeta analysis as frozen whole blood, isolated PBMCs, or DNA extracted from either sample type. TCRbeta CDR3 regions were amplified from genomic DNA using the immunoSEQ Assay, a bias-controlled multiplex PCR. As for how the authors treated the data: The number of nucleated cells in each sample was estimated from the amplification of reference gene primers within the assay. To quantify the absolute abundance of each unique TCRbeta CDR3 rearrangement, sequence reads were collapsed and filtered. For each sample, productive Simpson clonality was calculated as the square root of Simpson's diversity index over productive rearrangements. In its TCRdb copy, this immuneACCESS table keeps in-frame sequences only and misses some clones. Where compared with another copy, unresolved V genes explain less than half of these, and the others have no known cause. That table supplies the V and J calls and clone size; D and trimming were determined from the DNA. The sample has almost 80,000 clones on record, 90% of them singletons. Roughly 0.73% of the sample goes to the ten largest clones.

The sequence was obtained from an elderly woman with acute or convalescent COVID-19. The chain joins TRBV4-2 to TRBJ2-3; 13 junctional bases match TRBD2. Sequencing used peripheral blood. The CDR3 sequence is CASSQEGLAGVTDTQYF. The DNA sequence is as follows: TGTGCCAGCAGCCAAGAAGGACTAGCGGGAGTCACAGATACGCAGTATTTT.